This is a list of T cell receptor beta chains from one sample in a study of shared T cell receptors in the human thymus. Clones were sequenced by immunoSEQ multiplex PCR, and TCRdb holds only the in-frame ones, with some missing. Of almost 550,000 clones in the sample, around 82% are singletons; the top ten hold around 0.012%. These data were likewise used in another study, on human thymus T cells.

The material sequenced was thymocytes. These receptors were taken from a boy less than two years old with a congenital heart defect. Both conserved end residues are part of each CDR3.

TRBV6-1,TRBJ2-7,CASSDLKGQLFYEQYF
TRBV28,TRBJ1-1,CASSTIPTGGNTEAFF
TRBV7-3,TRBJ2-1,CASSLGGLADNEQFF
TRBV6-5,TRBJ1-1,CASSYSRENTEAFF
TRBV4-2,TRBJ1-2,CASSPAGTGVGGYTF
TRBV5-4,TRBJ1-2,CASSLQRLRYGYTF
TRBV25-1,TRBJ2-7,CASSESGQGQGPYEQYF
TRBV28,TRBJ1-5,CATTGGGNQPQHF
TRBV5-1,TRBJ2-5,CASSKGQADRETQYF
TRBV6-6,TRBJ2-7,CASSHGGEQYF
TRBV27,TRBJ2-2,CASSEGAGELFF
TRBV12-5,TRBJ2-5,CASGSTGDTQETQYF
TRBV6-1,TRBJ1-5,CASSVQGRPSWPQHF
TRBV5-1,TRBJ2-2,CASSLARQVRTGELFF
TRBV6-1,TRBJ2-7,CASSEVGQGADYEQYF
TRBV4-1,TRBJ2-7,CASSQDGMRGLAGPSSYEQYF
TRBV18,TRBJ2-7,CASSSTSGRVYEQYF
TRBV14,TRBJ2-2,CASSQDRLWDRCRNTGELFF
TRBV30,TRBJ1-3,CAWSVPRLRGAISGNTIYF
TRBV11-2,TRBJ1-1,CASMRVTEAFF
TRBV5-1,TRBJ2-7,CASRDCRAGGGEQYF
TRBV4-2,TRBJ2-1,CASSQRLAGGHLFF
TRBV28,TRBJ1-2,CASWRDDEDYGYTF
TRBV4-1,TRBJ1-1,CASSQAMSRDRGFTEAFF
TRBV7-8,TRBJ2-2,CASSLPFQAHLAGEGGGELFF
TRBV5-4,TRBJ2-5,CASSHGQGPKTQYF
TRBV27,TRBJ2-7,CASSPWGQGTHEQYF
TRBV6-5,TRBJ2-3,CASNRKGTDTQYF